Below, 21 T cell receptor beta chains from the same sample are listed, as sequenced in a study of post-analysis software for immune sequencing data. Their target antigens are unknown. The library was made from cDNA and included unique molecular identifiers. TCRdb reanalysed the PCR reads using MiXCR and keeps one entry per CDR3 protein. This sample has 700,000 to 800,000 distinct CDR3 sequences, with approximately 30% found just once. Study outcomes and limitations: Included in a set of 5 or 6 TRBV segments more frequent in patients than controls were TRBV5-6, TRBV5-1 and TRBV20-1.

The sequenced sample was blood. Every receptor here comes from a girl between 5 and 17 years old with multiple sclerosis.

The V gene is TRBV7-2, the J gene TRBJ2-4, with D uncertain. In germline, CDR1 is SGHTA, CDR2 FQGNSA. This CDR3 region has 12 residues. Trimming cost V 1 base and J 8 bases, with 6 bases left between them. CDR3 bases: TGTGCCAGCAGCTTAGGGGCGGACATTCAGTACTTC. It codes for CASSLGADIQYF.

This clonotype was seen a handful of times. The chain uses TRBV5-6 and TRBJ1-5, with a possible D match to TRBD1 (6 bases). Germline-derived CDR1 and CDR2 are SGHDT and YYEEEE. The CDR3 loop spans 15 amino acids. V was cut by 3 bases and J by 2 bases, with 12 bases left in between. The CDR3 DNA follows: TGTGCCAGCAGCTCAACCCGACAGGGCAATCAGCCCCAGCATTTT. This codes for CASSSTRQGNQPQHF.

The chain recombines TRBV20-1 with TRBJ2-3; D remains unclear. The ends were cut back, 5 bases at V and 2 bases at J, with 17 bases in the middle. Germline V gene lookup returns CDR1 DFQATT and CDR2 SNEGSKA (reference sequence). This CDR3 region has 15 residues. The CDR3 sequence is CSAPNPWANTDTQYF. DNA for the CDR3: TGCAGTGCTCCGAACCCGTGGGCCAACACAGATACGCAGTATTTT.

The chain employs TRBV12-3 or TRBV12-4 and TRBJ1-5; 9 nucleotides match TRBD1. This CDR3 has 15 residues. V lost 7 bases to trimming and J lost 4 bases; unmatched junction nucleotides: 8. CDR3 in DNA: TGTGCCAGCACCCAGGACAGGGGAGTAAATCAGCCCCAGCATTTT. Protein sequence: CASTQDRGVNQPQHF.

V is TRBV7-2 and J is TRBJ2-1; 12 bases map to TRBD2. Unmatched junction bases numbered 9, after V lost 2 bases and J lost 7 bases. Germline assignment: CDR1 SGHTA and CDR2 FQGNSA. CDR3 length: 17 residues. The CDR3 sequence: CASSLKASGRALNEQFF. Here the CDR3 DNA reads TGTGCCAGCAGCTTAAAGGCTAGCGGGAGGGCGTTGAATGAGCAGTTCTTC.

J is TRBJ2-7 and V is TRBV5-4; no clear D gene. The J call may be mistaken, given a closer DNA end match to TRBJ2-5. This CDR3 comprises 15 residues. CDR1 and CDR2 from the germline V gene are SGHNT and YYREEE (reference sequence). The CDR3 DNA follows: TGTGCCAGCAGCCTGAAGAGTCAGTACCAAGAGACCCAGTACTTC. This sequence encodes CASSLKSQYQETQYF.

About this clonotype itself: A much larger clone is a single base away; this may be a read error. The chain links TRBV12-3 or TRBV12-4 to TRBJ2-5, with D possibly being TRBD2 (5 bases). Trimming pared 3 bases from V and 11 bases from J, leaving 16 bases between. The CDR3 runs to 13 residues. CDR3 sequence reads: CASSFMGDQEQYF. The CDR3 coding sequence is TGTGCCAGCAGTTTTATGGGAGATCAGGAGCAGTACTTC.

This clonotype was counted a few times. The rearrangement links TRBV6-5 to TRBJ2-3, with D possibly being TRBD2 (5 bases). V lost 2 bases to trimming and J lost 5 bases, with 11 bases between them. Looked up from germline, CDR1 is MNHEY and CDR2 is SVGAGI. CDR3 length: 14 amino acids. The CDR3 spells CASSYGGSRDTQYF. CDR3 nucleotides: TGTGCCAGCAGTTACGGCGGGTCCCGAGATACGCAGTATTTT.

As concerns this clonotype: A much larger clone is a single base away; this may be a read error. The DNA of the CDR3 is TGTGCCATCAGCCGCCACTGGGACGCCAACACTGAAGCTTTCTTT. This gives the protein CAISRHWDANTEAFF. The genes are TRBV12-3 or TRBV12-4 and TRBJ1-1; D perhaps matches TRBD1 (5 bases). Trimming pared 10 bases from V and 2 bases from J, leaving 20 bases between. This CDR3 comprises 15 residues.

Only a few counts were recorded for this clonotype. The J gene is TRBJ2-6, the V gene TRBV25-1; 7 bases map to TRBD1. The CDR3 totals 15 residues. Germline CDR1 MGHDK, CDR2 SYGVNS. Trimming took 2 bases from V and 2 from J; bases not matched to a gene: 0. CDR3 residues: CASSEDRAGANVLTF. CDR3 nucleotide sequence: TGTGCCAGCAGTGAAGACAGGGCTGGGGCCAACGTCCTGACTTTC.

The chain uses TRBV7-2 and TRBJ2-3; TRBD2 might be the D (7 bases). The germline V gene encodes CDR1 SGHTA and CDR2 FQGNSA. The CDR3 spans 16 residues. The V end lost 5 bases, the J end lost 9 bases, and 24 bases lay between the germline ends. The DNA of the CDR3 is TGTGCCAGCAGCGATCAGGGGAGAGCGGACGGGGGGACGCAGTATTTT. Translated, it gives CASSDQGRADGGTQYF.

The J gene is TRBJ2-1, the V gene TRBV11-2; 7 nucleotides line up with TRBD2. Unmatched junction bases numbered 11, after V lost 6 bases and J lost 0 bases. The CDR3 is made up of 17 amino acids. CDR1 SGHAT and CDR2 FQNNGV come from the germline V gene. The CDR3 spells CASSPVAGQSSYNEQFF. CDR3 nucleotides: TGTGCCAGCAGTCCTGTAGCGGGTCAGAGCTCCTACAATGAGCAGTTCTTC.

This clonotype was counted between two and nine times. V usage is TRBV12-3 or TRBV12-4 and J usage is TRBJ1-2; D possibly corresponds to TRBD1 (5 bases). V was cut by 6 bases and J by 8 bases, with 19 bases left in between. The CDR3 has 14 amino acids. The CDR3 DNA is TGTGCCAGCAGCCCTAAGGGGCAGGGCCCAGGCTACACCTTC. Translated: CASSPKGQGPGYTF.

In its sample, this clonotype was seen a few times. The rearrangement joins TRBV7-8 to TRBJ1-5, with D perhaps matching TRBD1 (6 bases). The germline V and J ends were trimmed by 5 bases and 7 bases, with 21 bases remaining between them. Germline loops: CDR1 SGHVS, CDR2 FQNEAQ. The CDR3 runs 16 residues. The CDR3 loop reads CASSATWGIGTQPQHF. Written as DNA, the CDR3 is TGTGCCAGCAGCGCCACGTGGGGAATCGGGACACAGCCCCAGCATTTT.

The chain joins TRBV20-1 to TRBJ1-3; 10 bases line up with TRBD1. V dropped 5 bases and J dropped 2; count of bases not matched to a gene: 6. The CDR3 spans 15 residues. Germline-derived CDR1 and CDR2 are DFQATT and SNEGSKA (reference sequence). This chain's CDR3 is CSAGGQGVTGNTIYF. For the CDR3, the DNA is TGCAGTGCTGGCGGACAGGGGGTTACTGGAAACACCATATATTTT.

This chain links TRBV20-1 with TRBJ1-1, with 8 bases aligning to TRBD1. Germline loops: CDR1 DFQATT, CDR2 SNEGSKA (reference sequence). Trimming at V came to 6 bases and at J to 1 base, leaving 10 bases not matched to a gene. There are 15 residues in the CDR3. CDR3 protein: CSAPLPGGRNTEAFF. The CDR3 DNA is TGCAGTGCCCCCCTTCCAGGGGGCAGGAACACTGAAGCTTTCTTT.

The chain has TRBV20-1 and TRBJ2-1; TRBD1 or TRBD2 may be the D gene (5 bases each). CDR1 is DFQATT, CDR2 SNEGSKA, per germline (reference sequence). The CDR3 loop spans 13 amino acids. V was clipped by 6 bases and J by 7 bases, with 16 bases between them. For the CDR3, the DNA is TGCAGTGCCAGCCCGGGGCAGAGGAATGAGCAGTTCTTC. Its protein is CSASPGQRNEQFF.

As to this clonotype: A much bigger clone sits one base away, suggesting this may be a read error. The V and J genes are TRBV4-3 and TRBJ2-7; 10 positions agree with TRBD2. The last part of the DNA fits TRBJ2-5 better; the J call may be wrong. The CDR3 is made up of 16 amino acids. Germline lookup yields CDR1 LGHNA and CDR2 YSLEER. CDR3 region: CASSQGLAGPRETQYF. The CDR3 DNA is TGCGCCAGCAGCCAAGGACTAGCGGGCCCAAGGGAGACCCAGTACTTC.

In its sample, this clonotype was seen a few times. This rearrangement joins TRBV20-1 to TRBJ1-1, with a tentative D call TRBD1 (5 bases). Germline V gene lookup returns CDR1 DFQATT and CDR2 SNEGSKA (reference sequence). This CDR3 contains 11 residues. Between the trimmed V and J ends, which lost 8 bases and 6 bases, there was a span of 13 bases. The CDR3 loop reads CSRSGVPEAFF. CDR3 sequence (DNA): TGCAGTCGTTCGGGGGTCCCTGAAGCTTTCTTT.

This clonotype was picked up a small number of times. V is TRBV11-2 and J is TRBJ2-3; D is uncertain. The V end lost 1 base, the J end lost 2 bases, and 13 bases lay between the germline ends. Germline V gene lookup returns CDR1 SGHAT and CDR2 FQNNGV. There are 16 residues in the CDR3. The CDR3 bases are TGTGCCAGCAGCTTAGTTGGGCGAACGCTCACAGATACGCAGTATTTT. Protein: CASSLVGRTLTDTQYF.

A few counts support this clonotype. The CDR3 bases are TGTGCCACCAGCAGAGATCCGAGAGACGGCGAGACCCAGTACTTC. Protein sequence: CATSRDPRDGETQYF. The gene calls are TRBV15 and TRBJ2-4; D gene uncertain. The J call could be wrong; TRBJ2-5 is a better fit for the DNA end. The CDR3 extends over 15 amino acids. Germline V gives CDR1 LNHNV, CDR2 YYDKDF (reference sequence).